The rows below give T cell receptor beta chains drawn from one sample of a study of cytomegalovirus exposure and HLA in healthy donors. Assay used: immunoSEQ multiplex PCR; TCRdb lists only in-frame clones, some missing. Here the sample spans about 160,000 clones, around 92% being singletons. The sequenced material came from PBMCs. Receptors were obtained from a man between 18 and 29 years old in good health and CMV-seropositive. The CDR3 runs from the conserved cysteine through the conserved F or W. The D gene is left open where the match is weak. Expanded clones are given a class, and other clones once, few, many or no size at all.

V gene	D gene	J gene	clone size	CDR3 protein	CDR3 DNA
TRBV6-4	.	TRBJ1-5	.	CASSDLLTAYSNQPQHF	TGTGCCAGCAGTGACTTATTAACAGCTTATAGCAATCAGCCCCAGCATTTT
TRBV11-3	TRBD2	TRBJ2-7	.	CASSFGGSGRVNSYEQYF	TGTGCCAGCAGCTTCGGAGGTAGCGGGAGAGTCAACTCCTACGAGCAGTACTTC
TRBV19	.	TRBJ2-3	.	CASSPSRGDTQYF	TGTGCCAGTAGTCCCTCCAGGGGAGATACGCAGTATTTT
TRBV29-1	.	TRBJ1-2	.	CSVDLEGLHYGYTF	TGCAGCGTTGATTTGGAGGGGTTACACTATGGCTACACCTTC
TRBV5-1	.	TRBJ2-7	.	CASSTVGYEQYF	TGCGCCAGCAGTACCGTCGGCTACGAGCAGTACTTC
TRBV6-6	TRBD1	TRBJ2-7	.	CASRRQQGAGEQYF	TGTGCCAGCAGACGACAACAGGGGGCCGGCGAGCAGTACTTC
TRBV2	TRBD1	TRBJ1-5	.	CASSENRGGNQPQHF	TGTGCCAGCAGTGAAAACAGGGGAGGCAATCAGCCCCAGCATTTT
TRBV2	.	TRBJ2-1	.	CASSALYNEQFF	TGTGCCAGCAGTGCCCTTTACAATGAGCAGTTCTTC
TRBV7-9	.	TRBJ2-2	.	CASSLGDIFTGELFF	TGTGCCAGCAGCTTAGGCGACATATTCACCGGGGAGCTGTTTTTT
TRBV27	.	TRBJ1-3	.	CASSLGAGPGNTIYF	TGTGCCAGCAGTTTAGGGGCAGGACCTGGAAACACCATATATTTT
TRBV13	.	TRBJ2-1	.	CASSLRVAASYNEQFF	TGTGCCAGCAGCCTAAGAGTAGCGGCCTCCTACAATGAGCAGTTCTTC
TRBV19	TRBD2	TRBJ2-7	few	CASSIDLGTRGLAGAYEQYF	TGTGCCAGTAGTATAGATCTGGGCACGCGGGGACTAGCGGGCGCCTACGAGCAGTACTTC
TRBV5-1	TRBD1	TRBJ2-1	.	CASSLAFGTGFYNEQFF	TGCGCCAGCAGCTTGGCCTTTGGGACAGGCTTCTACAATGAGCAGTTCTTC
TRBV28	.	TRBJ2-5	.	CASSFFFSAAGETQYF	TGTGCCAGCAGTTTCTTTTTTTCAGCGGCTGGAGAGACCCAGTACTTC
TRBV21-1	.	TRBJ2-3	.	CASSKVSRGAIDTQYF	TGTGCCAGCAGCAAAGTTTCTCGGGGGGCCATTGATACGCAGTATTTT
TRBV7-9	.	TRBJ1-5	.	CASSLTGGGGNQPQHF	TGTGCCAGCAGCTTAACTGGCGGGGGAGGCAATCAGCCCCAGCATTTT
TRBV5-1	.	TRBJ2-5	.	CASSSRQIQETQYF	TGCGCCAGCAGTTCCAGACAGATCCAAGAGACCCAGTACTTC
TRBV10-1	TRBD2	TRBJ2-1	.	CASSTAQGLAGAYNEQFF	TGCGCCAGCAGTACCGCACAGGGACTAGCGGGAGCATACAATGAGCAGTTCTTC
TRBV18	TRBD2	TRBJ2-7	.	CASSPPGLAGGNLEQYF	TGTGCCAGCTCACCACCGGGGCTAGCGGGAGGTAACCTGGAGCAGTACTTC
TRBV29-1	TRBD2	TRBJ2-3	.	CSVSGSIDTQYF	TGCAGCGTTAGCGGGAGCATAGATACGCAGTATTTT
TRBV7-9	.	TRBJ2-2	.	CASSQLGARTGELFF	TGTGCCAGCAGCCAATTGGGGGCGAGGACCGGGGAGCTGTTTTTT
TRBV5-5	TRBD2	TRBJ2-3	.	CASSWGGRAPDTQYF	TGTGCCAGCAGCTGGGGGGGAAGGGCGCCAGATACGCAGTATTTT
TRBV5-1	.	TRBJ2-2	.	CASSLRQDTGELFF	TGCGCCAGCAGCCTTAGACAGGACACCGGGGAGCTGTTTTTT
TRBV6-1	.	TRBJ2-1	.	CASSDRGHNEQFF	TGTGCCAGCAGCGACAGAGGACACAATGAGCAGTTCTTC
TRBV4-1	TRBD2	TRBJ2-5	.	CASSQEWDSGRWETQYF	TGCGCCAGCAGCCAAGAGTGGGATAGCGGGAGGTGGGAGACCCAGTACTTC
TRBV30	TRBD1	TRBJ1-2	.	CAWVDRLPLGYTF	TGTGCCTGGGTGGACAGGCTACCTTTGGGCTACACCTTC
TRBV29-1	TRBD2	TRBJ2-7	.	CSVRLAATYEQYF	TGCAGCGTTCGGCTAGCGGCTACCTACGAGCAGTACTTC
TRBV2	TRBD1	TRBJ2-5	.	CASTPGTGQETQYF	TGTGCCAGCACCCCCGGGACAGGACAAGAGACCCAGTACTTC
TRBV27	TRBD1	TRBJ1-5	.	CASSDRGNQPQHF	TGTGCCAGCTCGGACAGGGGAAATCAGCCCCAGCATTTT
TRBV5-1	TRBD2	TRBJ2-3	.	CASSLGGRQGDTQYF	TGCGCCAGCAGCTTGGGCGGGAGGCAGGGAGATACGCAGTATTTT
TRBV28	TRBD1	TRBJ1-5	once	CASSLRTGSRNQPQHF	TGTGCCAGCAGTTTGAGGACAGGGAGTCGCAATCAGCCCCAGCATTTT
TRBV5-1	TRBD2	TRBJ2-1	.	CASSLTGLAGVNEQFF	TGCGCCAGCAGCTTAACGGGACTAGCGGGAGTTAATGAGCAGTTCTTC
TRBV2	TRBD1	TRBJ2-1	.	CASMMDRGDEQFF	TGTGCCAGCATGATGGACAGGGGTGATGAGCAGTTCTTC